Shown below are 10 T cell receptor beta chains from a single sample sequenced in a study of metastatic and nonmetastatic thyroid tumors. Patients had received no treatment of any kind before thyroid surgery. TCRdb reprocessed the PCR reads via MiXCR. The sample has more than 15,000 clones, around 35% seen once. Sequencing used tumor tissue. The receptors originated from a female donor with papillary thyroid cancer or a benign thyroid nodule (not recorded which). Some clones in this sample may be carry-over from other donors' samples.

With respect to this clone: The missing conserved phenylalanine or tryptophan at the end of this CDR3 makes a read error likely. The limits of the CDR3 on the DNA are not certain, so only TCRdb's listed CDR3 is given. V is TRBV7-9 and J is TRBJ2-2; the DNA was not used to check the table's D call, TRBD1. The CDR3 spans 9 amino acids, including both terminal residues. CDR1 and CDR2 from the germline V gene are SEHNR and FQNEAQ (reference sequence). The CDR3 region is CASSLGGMG.

A few counts support this clone. V is TRBV6-1 and J is TRBJ1-2; 7 bases align to TRBD1. This CDR3 has 13 amino acids. Germline assignment: CDR1 MNHNS and CDR2 SASEGT. Germline trimming cut 8 bases from V and 3 bases from J; bases unmatched to any gene: 6. CDR3 sequence reads: CASLITGDYGYTF. CDR3 in DNA: TGTGCCAGCTTAATCACAGGGGACTATGGCTACACCTTC.

The V call is TRBV20-1, the J call TRBJ1-2; TRBD1 might be the D (5 bases). The V gene lost 5 bases and the J gene lost 4 bases, with 11 bases spanning the gap. The CDR3 sequence is 12 residues long. CDR1 and CDR2 from the germline V gene are DFQATT and SNEGSKA (reference sequence). Here the CDR3 DNA reads TGCAGTGCTGGGACTGTTCGCTATGGCTACACCTTC. Translated, it gives CSAGTVRYGYTF.

The J gene is TRBJ1-6, the V gene TRBV5-8; D unresolved. Per the germline V gene, CDR1 is SGHTS and CDR2 is YDEGEE. Trimming removed 5 bases at V and 9 bases at J, with 12 bases between. This CDR3 is 13 amino acids long. CDR3 amino acids: CASSPTPRSPLHF. The CDR3 coding sequence is TGTGCCAGCAGTCCGACTCCCCGTTCACCCCTCCACTTT. Full variable domain (rest looked up from reference TRBV5-8 and TRBJ1-6): EAGVTQSPTHLIKTRGQQATLRCSPISGHTSVYWYQQALGLGLQFLLWYDEGEERNRGNFPPRFSGRQFPNYSSELNVNALELEDSALYLCASSPTPRSPLHFGNGTRLTVT.

This clone was seen only a few times. The CDR3 spells CASSLVFGYTF. The CDR3 DNA follows: TGTGCCAGCAGCTTGGTATTTGGCTACACCTTC. J is TRBJ1-2 and V is TRBV5-8; D uncertain. In germline, CDR1 is SGHTS, CDR2 YDEGEE. This CDR3 has 11 residues. V lost 0 bases to trimming and J lost 7 bases, with 4 bases between them. Full variable domain (outside the CDR3, taken from reference TRBV5-8 and TRBJ1-2): EAGVTQSPTHLIKTRGQQATLRCSPISGHTSVYWYQQALGLGLQFLLWYDEGEERNRGNFPPRFSGRQFPNYSSELNVNALELEDSALYLCASSLVFGYTFGSGTRLTVV.

This clone is termed medium-sized. The chain couples TRBV20-1 to TRBJ1-5, with D possibly matching TRBD1 (6 bases). Per germline, CDR1 DFQATT and CDR2 SNEGSKA (reference sequence). The CDR3 loop spans 16 amino acids. Trimming stripped 3 bases from V and 1 base from J, with 16 bases between. The DNA of the CDR3 is TGCAGTGCTAGGGGAGCAGGGGAGTTAAGCAATCAGCCCCAGCATTTT. It encodes CSARGAGELSNQPQHF.

This clone was seen just once. This chain uses TRBV2 with TRBJ2-2, with 10 bases lining up with TRBD2. This CDR3 comprises 16 residues. The germline CDR1 and CDR2 sequences are SNHLY and FYNNEI. Trimming took 6 bases from V and 2 from J; bases not matched to a gene: 6. The CDR3 reads CASRETSGDNTGELFF. The CDR3 region has the DNA TGTGCCAGCAGGGAAACTAGCGGGGACAACACCGGGGAGCTGTTTTTT.

This clone ranks as medium-sized. DNA of the CDR3: TGCAGTGCTAAAGAAGATGAAAAACTGTTTTTT. This gives the protein CSAKEDEKLFF. This chain connects TRBV20-1 to TRBJ1-4; D ambiguous. V dropped 4 bases and J dropped 6 bases, with 6 bases sitting between them. Per the germline V gene, CDR1 is DFQATT and CDR2 is SNEGSKA (reference sequence). The CDR3 is 11 residues long.

The chain uses TRBV5-5 and TRBJ1-4; a weak D match, TRBD1 (6 bases). This CDR3 region has 14 residues. V lost 4 bases and J lost 0, with 7 bases in between. From germline, CDR1 is SGHKS and CDR2 YYEKEE (reference sequence). CDR3 DNA: TGTGCCAGCAGCCGGACAGCAACTAATGAAAAACTGTTTTTT. It codes for CASSRTATNEKLFF. Using reference TRBV5-5 and TRBJ1-4 for the parts outside the CDR3, the full variable domain is DAGVTQSPTHLIKTRGQQVTLRCSPISGHKSVSWYQQVLGQGPQFIFQYYEKEERGRGNFPDRFSARQFPNYSSELNVNALLLGDSALYLCASSRTATNEKLFFGSGTQLSVL.

V is TRBV4-1 and J is TRBJ1-4; 9 nucleotides align to TRBD1. The CDR3 has 15 residues. Trimming removed 3 bases from V and 7 bases from J; junction bases left unmatched: 6. Germline V gives CDR1 MGHRA, CDR2 YSYEKL. CDR3 bases: TGCGCCAGCAGCCATCCTGGACAGGGGAGTGAAAAACTGTTTTTT. Its protein is CASSHPGQGSEKLFF.